This T cell receptor beta chain is drawn from a study of T cell responses to AZD1222 COVID-19 vaccine. In the case of this clone: The target antigen is unknown.

Germline V CDR1 and CDR2: SSHAT, FNYEAQ (reference sequence). The CDR3 consists of 14 residues. J was trimmed by 2 bases and V by 5 bases; bases with no gene match: 6. General study findings and limits: Clonal diversity was possibly underestimated; the donors were predominantly white British and more often female. CD4 TCRs covered the whole spike, strongest at regions 160-218 and 743-854.

Repertoires were generated with immunoSEQ multiplex PCR, while TCRdb's copy carries only in-frame clones and drops some. The profile shows 150,000 to 160,000 clones, around 85% of them singletons. The sample here was peripheral blood, taken after recovery from COVID-19. The sequence was collected from an adult who had recovered from COVID-19. The rearrangement links TRBV7-7 to TRBJ2-7; 7 bases agree with TRBD1. The CDR3 DNA sequence: TGTGCCAGCAGCCACCGGGACAGACCCTACGAGCAGTACTTC. Translated, it gives CASSHRDRPYEQYF.